These 28 T cell receptor beta chains originate from one sample sequenced in a study of CD8+CD57+ T cells in acquired aplastic anemia. CDR3 and TCR beta VDJ profiling relied on genomic DNA as the template. A single record per CDR3 protein comes from TCRdb applying MiXCR to the reads. The sample has roughly 150,000 distinct CDR3 sequences, roughly 48% seen once. For sequencing, patients were chosen who had shown expansion of CD8+CD57+ cells by flow cytometry. The specimen was sorted CD4+, CD8+, or CD8+CD57+ T cells (not recorded which) from PBMCs. The receptors come from a human donor with aplastic anemia.

In this sample, this clonotype turned up a few times. The gene calls are TRBV12-5 and TRBJ2-1; D ambiguous. Per germline, CDR1 LGHNT and CDR2 FRNRAP. This CDR3 comprises 15 residues. Trimming left V 6 bases short and J 8 bases short, with 20 bases between. CDR3 DNA sequence: TGTGCTAGTGGCCGATTGGAGCTCGCTCTCTATGAGCAGTTCTTC. Protein product: CASGRLELALYEQFF.

This clonotype was picked up one time. The J gene is TRBJ2-7, the V gene TRBV28; 7 nucleotides match TRBD1. Trimming cost V 4 bases and J 6 bases; bases outside gene matches: 9. Looked up from germline, CDR1 is MDHEN and CDR2 is SYDVKM. This CDR3 comprises 14 residues. For the CDR3, the DNA is TGTGCCAGCAGTTCCCCCTCCACAGGGGCCGAGCAGTACTTC. Translating it yields CASSSPSTGAEQYF.

The rearrangement links TRBV20-1 to TRBJ2-3; 9 nucleotides line up with TRBD2. V dropped 7 bases and J dropped 1; count of bases not matched to a gene: 6. CDR3 size: 14 residues. Germline lookup yields CDR1 DFQATT and CDR2 SNEGSKA (reference sequence). CDR3 sequence reads: CSVRTSAGTDTQYF. For the CDR3, the DNA is TGCAGTGTTCGGACTAGCGCAGGCACAGATACGCAGTATTTT.

The table lists this clonotype with many counts. The chain uses TRBV20-1 and TRBJ1-2, with TRBD1 identical over 8 bases. The CDR3 consists of 13 residues. CDR1 DFQATT and CDR2 SNEGSKA come from the germline V gene (reference sequence). The junction had 2 bases not matched to a gene; V was cut back by 3 bases and J by 2 bases. CDR3: CSASRGRNYGYTF. In DNA form, the CDR3 reads TGCAGTGCTAGCAGGGGGCGGAACTATGGCTACACCTTC.

This chain uses TRBV19 with TRBJ1-2; TRBD1 is a possible D gene (6 bases). The CDR3 runs 14 residues. CDR1 is LNHDA, CDR2 SQIVND, per germline (reference sequence). Trimming took 2 bases from V and 8 from J, leaving 15 bases between them. This CDR3 is CASSIFWGARGYTF. CDR3 DNA sequence: TGTGCCAGTAGTATATTCTGGGGGGCACGGGGCTACACCTTC. The full variable domain, completed using reference TRBV19 and TRBJ1-2, is DGGITQSPKYLFRKEGQNVTLSCEQNLNHDAMYWYRQDPGQGLRLIYYSQIVNDFQKGDIAEGYSVSREKKESFPLTVTSAQKNPTAFYLCASSIFWGARGYTFGSGTRLTVV.

The chain uses TRBV27 and TRBJ1-1; D may be TRBD1 (6 bases). V was clipped by 4 bases and J by 10 bases, with 16 bases between them. CDR3 length: 13 residues. CDR1 is MNHEY, CDR2 SMNVEV, per germline (reference sequence). The CDR3 DNA follows: TGTGCCAGCAGTTGGACCGGGACACCCTTAGCTTTCTTT. This encodes CASSWTGTPLAFF.

The chain combines TRBV24-1 with TRBJ2-2; 9 bases map to TRBD1. The CDR3 has 16 amino acids. V lost 3 bases and J lost 6; bases outside the gene matches: 7. The germline V gene has CDR1 KGHDR and CDR2 SFDVKD. CDR3 sequence: CATSDGYRDRAGELFF. The CDR3 bases are TGTGCCACCAGTGATGGCTACCGGGACAGGGCCGGGGAGCTGTTTTTT.

The sample holds a few counts of this clonotype. This chain joins TRBV10-3 and TRBJ1-1; D is undetermined. The CDR3 sequence is 16 residues long. In germline, CDR1 is ENHRY, CDR2 SYGVKD. Trimming left V 0 bases short and J 1 base short, with 12 bases between. CDR3 in DNA: TGTGCCATCAGTGAGTCGAGAGGCCGGACGAACACTGAAGCTTTCTTT. It codes for CAISESRGRTNTEAFF.

This clonotype was detected many times. This chain joins TRBV6-2 or TRBV6-3 and TRBJ1-1; D is ambiguous. The CDR3 consists of 15 residues. V was cut by 4 bases and J by 5 bases, with 17 bases left in between. From germline, CDR1 is MNHEY and CDR2 SVGEGT. The DNA of the CDR3 is TGTGCCAGCAGTTCGTCAAGTTCGATAAATACTGAAGCTTTCTTT. Translation: CASSSSSSINTEAFF.

The chain uses TRBV12-3 or TRBV12-4 and TRBJ2-7, with 11 bases lining up with TRBD2. The CDR3 is 15 amino acids. V gave up 2 bases and J gave up 4 bases; unmatched junction bases: 4. CDR3 in amino acids: CASSLSSGGEYEQYF. The CDR3 DNA reads TGTGCCAGCAGTTTAAGTAGCGGGGGGGAATACGAGCAGTACTTC.

This chain links TRBV28 with TRBJ1-1; possibly TRBD1 for D (6 bases). The CDR3 runs to 16 residues. CDR1 is MDHEN, CDR2 SYDVKM, per germline. CDR3 nucleotides: TGTACGACGAAGAAACCAGGGGCGCGGGTGAGGACTGAAGCTTTCTTT. Amino acid sequence: CTTKKPGARVRTEAFF.

There are many counts of this clonotype. This chain joins TRBV25-1 and TRBJ2-1; TRBD1 agrees at 12 bases. The length of the CDR3 is 16 residues. Germline V gene lookup returns CDR1 MGHDK and CDR2 SYGVNS. The J segment lost 6 bases and the V segment lost 2 bases, leaving 5 bases of the junction unmatched. The CDR3 sequence is CASSEPGQGAINEQFF. CDR3 nucleotide sequence: TGTGCCAGCAGTGAACCGGGACAGGGGGCGATCAATGAGCAGTTCTTC.

The V call is TRBV29-1, the J call TRBJ2-1; D possibly uses TRBD1 or TRBD2 (5 bases each). Germline CDR1 is SQVTM and CDR2 is ANQGSEA. The CDR3 runs 11 residues. CDR3 region: CSQGAYNEQFF. DNA for the CDR3: TGCAGTCAGGGAGCCTACAATGAGCAGTTCTTC.

This chain connects TRBV12-3 or TRBV12-4 to TRBJ1-3; D might be TRBD1 (5 bases). With 5 bases removed from V and 2 bases from J, the gap between germline ends came to 16 bases. The CDR3 contains 16 residues. CDR3: CASSVTFGGTGNTIYF. In DNA, the CDR3 is TGTGCCAGCAGTGTGACATTCGGGGGAACTGGAAACACCATATATTTT.

This clonotype was detected many times. The chain joins TRBV20-1 to TRBJ1-5; D remains ambiguous. The length of the CDR3 is 15 residues. The V end was cut by 4 bases, the J end by 1 base, with 14 bases between. Germline V gene sequence: CDR1 DFQATT, CDR2 SNEGSKA (reference sequence). CDR3 sequence: CSANAHGVSNQPQHF. CDR3 in DNA: TGCAGTGCTAATGCTCACGGAGTGAGCAATCAGCCCCAGCATTTT.

This clonotype has a handful of counts. The V call is TRBV6-2 or TRBV6-3, the J call TRBJ2-3, with 7 bases fitting TRBD1. The germline CDR1 and CDR2 sequences are MNHEY and SVGEGT. The CDR3 is 18 amino acids. V gave up 0 bases and J gave up 2 bases; unmatched junction bases: 11. CDR3 coding DNA: TGTGCCAGCAGTTACTCTACTCCCGCACAGGGGTTCACAGATACGCAGTATTTT. Its protein is CASSYSTPAQGFTDTQYF.

V is TRBV9 and J is TRBJ1-2; 7 nucleotides agree with TRBD1. J gave up 3 bases and V 3 bases, and 8 bases lay outside the gene matches. CDR1 SGDLS and CDR2 YYNGEE come from the germline V gene. CDR3 length: 15 amino acids. The CDR3 loop reads CASSAPFRGDYGYTF. CDR3 DNA sequence: TGTGCCAGCAGCGCTCCGTTCAGGGGGGACTATGGCTACACCTTC.

The rearrangement uses TRBV20-1 and TRBJ1-6; D is unclear. Germline V CDR1 and CDR2: DFQATT, SNEGSKA (reference sequence). The CDR3 consists of 15 residues. With 1 base removed from V and 3 bases from J, the gap between germline ends came to 10 bases. CDR3 amino acids: CSARVGGDYNSPLHF. DNA of the CDR3: TGCAGTGCTAGAGTCGGTGGGGACTATAATTCACCCCTCCACTTT.

A few counts support this clonotype. The V gene is TRBV11-2, the J gene TRBJ2-2, with D perhaps TRBD2 (6 bases). Trimming removed 6 bases at V and 1 base at J, with 18 bases between. The CDR3 consists of 17 residues. Germline V gives CDR1 SGHAT, CDR2 FQNNGV. The CDR3 nucleotides read TGTGCCAGCAGAGGACGGGACTTCCAAAAGAACACCGGGGAGCTGTTTTTT. Translation gives CASRGRDFQKNTGELFF. Using reference TRBV11-2 and TRBJ2-2 for the parts outside the CDR3, the full variable domain is EAGVAQSPRYKIIEKRQSVAFWCNPISGHATLYWYQQILGQGPKLLIQFQNNGVVDDSQLPKDRFSAERLKGVDSTLKIQPAKLEDSAVYLCASRGRDFQKNTGELFFGEGSRLTVL.

In this sample, this clonotype turned up many times. This sequence joins TRBV5-1 and TRBJ2-6; 8 bases align to TRBD1. Per germline, CDR1 SGHRS and CDR2 YFSETQ. The CDR3 runs 17 residues. After removal of 2 bases from V and 0 bases from J, the junction contained 4 bases not matched to a gene. The CDR3 nucleotides are TGCGCCAGCAGCTTAGGAGACAGGGGCTCTGGGGCCAACGTCCTGACTTTC. Translation: CASSLGDRGSGANVLTF.

This clonotype showed up just once. Here the CDR3 reads CATSRILNTEAFF. CDR3 DNA: TGTGCCACCAGCCGAATCTTGAACACTGAAGCTTTCTTT. V gene TRBV15 combines with J gene TRBJ1-1; D gene unclear. This CDR3 comprises 13 residues. Germline-derived CDR1 and CDR2 are LNHNV and YYDKDF (reference sequence). Trimming left V 5 bases short and J 0 bases short, with 7 bases between.

In this sample, this clonotype turned up a few times. V and J are TRBV20-1 and TRBJ2-7; TRBD1 aligns across 10 bases. The CDR3 length is 15 residues. Trimming at V came to 3 bases and at J to 3 bases, leaving 8 bases not matched to a gene. Germline loops: CDR1 DFQATT, CDR2 SNEGSKA (reference sequence). CDR3: CSASFWDRGFYEQYF. The CDR3 DNA reads as TGCAGTGCTAGTTTCTGGGACAGGGGATTCTACGAGCAGTACTTC.

In regard to this clonotype: It may be a read error: a sequence one base away is much more abundant. The rearrangement links TRBV5-8 to TRBJ1-5, with 7 bases matching TRBD1. Germline values: CDR1 SGHTS, CDR2 YDEGEE. V lost 2 bases, J lost 6 bases, and 2 bases stayed unmatched. This CDR3 contains 13 residues. CDR3 region: CASSLRQGQPQHF. The CDR3 region has the DNA TGTGCCAGCAGCTTACGACAGGGTCAGCCCCAGCATTTT.

The chain has TRBV10-2 and TRBJ2-1, with 8 bases lining up with TRBD2. V trimming: 7 bases; J trimming: 8 bases; junction bases outside the gene matches: 19. The CDR3 totals 17 residues. From germline, CDR1 is WSHSY and CDR2 SAAADI. The CDR3: CASKSTQSVGGLDEQFF. In nucleotides, the CDR3 is TGCGCCAGCAAGTCTACCCAAAGCGTGGGGGGACTAGATGAGCAGTTCTTC.

The chain employs TRBV29-1 and TRBJ2-1, with 7 nucleotides matching TRBD2. The germline V gene encodes CDR1 SQVTM and CDR2 ANQGSEA. J lost 0 bases, V lost 3 bases, and 5 bases had no gene match. The CDR3 consists of 15 residues. CDR3 bases: TGCAGCGTTGAGGGGGGGACCTTCTCCTACAATGAGCAGTTCTTC. As protein: CSVEGGTFSYNEQFF.

This clonotype was seen ten or more times. J is TRBJ2-6 and V is TRBV7-8; no reliable D call. The CDR3 covers 17 residues. Germline CDR1 is SGHVS and CDR2 is FQNEAQ. Trimming took off 1 base at V and 2 bases at J, with 12 bases between the two ends. The CDR3 coding sequence is TGTGCCAGCAGCTTAGATCCGCGTGTAGCTGGGGCCAACGTCCTGACTTTC. It yields the protein CASSLDPRVAGANVLTF.

This chain joins TRBV7-2 and TRBJ1-4; D is undetermined. The V end lost 2 bases, the J end lost 4 bases, and 14 bases lay between the germline ends. The germline V gene encodes CDR1 SGHTA and CDR2 FQGNSA. CDR3 length: 16 residues. CDR3 sequence reads: CASSLIAGSYNEKLFF. The DNA for the CDR3 is TGTGCCAGCAGCTTAATAGCGGGGTCCTATAATGAAAAACTGTTTTTT.

This clonotype was recorded at least ten times. This sequence joins TRBV9 and TRBJ1-4, with D perhaps TRBD1 (5 bases). This CDR3 comprises 14 residues. Germline assignment: CDR1 SGDLS and CDR2 YYNGEE. V was pared by 0 bases and J by 10 bases, with 13 bases between. The CDR3 is CASSVEGTGGKLFF. The DNA of the CDR3 is TGTGCCAGCAGCGTAGAGGGGACGGGGGGAAAACTGTTTTTT. Filled out from reference TRBV9 and TRBJ1-4, the complete variable domain reads DSGVTQTPKHLITATGQRVTLRCSPRSGDLSVYWYQQSLDQGLQFLIQYYNGEERAKGNILERFSAQQFPDLHSELNLSSLELGDSALYFCASSVEGTGGKLFFGSGTQLSVL.